This TCR beta chain was sequenced during a study of post-analysis software for immune sequencing data. Study details: The disease courses spanned relapsing-remitting, secondary progressive and progressive-relapsing forms of multiple sclerosis.

The CDR3 is 15 residues long. The V end lost 2 bases, the J end lost 9 bases, and 17 bases lay between the germline ends. As regards this clonotype: Its antigen is undetermined.

Study observations and caveats: Controls showed lower frequencies than patients for roughly five TRBV segments, and TRBV5-6, TRBV5-1 and TRBV20-1 were among these. Controls had significantly higher normalized Chao1 diversity than multiple sclerosis patients.

The library was made from cDNA and included unique molecular identifiers. MiXCR, run by TCRdb on the PCR reads, gives a single entry per CDR3 protein. The data hold hundreds of thousands of distinct CDR3 sequences, with roughly three fifths observed a single time. The chain carries TRBV12-3 or TRBV12-4 and TRBJ2-1; tentatively, D is TRBD2 (7 bases). The receptor was isolated from a girl aged 2 to 9 with multiple sclerosis. Material: blood. The CDR3 loop reads CASSLTSSGGGEQFF. The CDR3 coding sequence is TGTGCCAGCAGTTTAACGAGTTCGGGGGGCGGTGAGCAGTTCTTC.